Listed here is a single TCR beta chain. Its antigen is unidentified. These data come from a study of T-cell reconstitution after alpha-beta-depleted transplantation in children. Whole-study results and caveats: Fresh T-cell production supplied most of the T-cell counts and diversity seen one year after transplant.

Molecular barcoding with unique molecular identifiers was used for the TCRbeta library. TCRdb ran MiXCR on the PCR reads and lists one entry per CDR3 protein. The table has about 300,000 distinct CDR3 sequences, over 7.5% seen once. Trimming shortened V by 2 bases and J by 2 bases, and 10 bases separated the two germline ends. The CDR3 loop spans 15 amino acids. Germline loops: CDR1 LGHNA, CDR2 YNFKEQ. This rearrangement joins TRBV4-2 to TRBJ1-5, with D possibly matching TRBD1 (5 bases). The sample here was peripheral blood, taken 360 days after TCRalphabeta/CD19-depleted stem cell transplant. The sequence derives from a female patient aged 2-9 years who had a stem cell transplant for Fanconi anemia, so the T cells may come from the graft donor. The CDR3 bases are TGTGCCAGCAGCCAAATCTCAGGGCGCAATCAGCCCCAGCATTTT. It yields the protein CASSQISGRNQPQHF.